This TCR beta chain is from a study of technical replicates of blood from several donors. Sequencing was performed with immunoSEQ multiplex PCR; in TCRdb, only in-frame clones are kept and a portion is missing. The table lists some 12,000 clones, roughly 94% of them singletons. The V gene's germline CDR1 is DFQATT and CDR2 SNEGSKA (reference sequence). Trimming cost V 6 bases and J 0 bases, with 3 bases left between them. The CDR3 is 10 residues long. J is TRBJ2-7 and V is TRBV20-1; no definite D call. The receptor's source is a human donor in good health. The sequencing sample was made of PBMCs. The CDR3 DNA sequence: TGCAGTGCCAACTCCTACGAGCAGTACTTC. Residues: CSANSYEQYF.